This T cell receptor beta chain was identified during a study of cytomegalovirus exposure and HLA in healthy donors. Study conclusions and caveats: The authors judged a highly shared variant cluster likely a sequencing artifact. Later on, a genetic analysis was performed. It linked a missense variant in DCLRE1C with V- and J-gene trimming of TCR beta.

Researchers ran the PCR with 60 Vbeta and 13 Jbeta primers. Some clones are missing from TCRdb's copy, which holds only in-frame ones; the method was immunoSEQ multiplex PCR. Of some 110,000 clones listed, around 82% are singletons. With respect to this clone: Its antigen is still unknown.

The V and J ends lost 5 bases and 0 bases respectively, with 5 bases between them. Germline CDR1 is SGHVS and CDR2 is FQNEAQ. CDR3 length equals 13 residues. The chain couples TRBV7-8 to TRBJ1-5, with D hard to call. The sample was PBMCs. This clonotype originated in a man aged 50 or older in good health and CMV-seronegative. In nucleotides, the CDR3 is TGTGCCAGCAGCCCTAGTAGCAATCAGCCCCAGCATTTT. Its protein is CASSPSSNQPQHF.